Below are 14 T cell receptor beta chains sequenced from a single sample in a study of T-cell reconstitution after alpha-beta-depleted transplantation in children. Unique molecular identifiers featured in how the TCRbeta library was prepared. TCRdb reprocessed the PCR reads with MiXCR, giving one entry per CDR3 protein. Among hundreds of thousands of distinct CDR3 sequences, around 15% were seen once, and the ten largest hold 25% to 30%. The sample consisted of PBMCs, mostly from graft donor cells, taken 360 days after TCRalphabeta/CD19-depleted stem cell transplant. The receptor set was obtained from a boy in the first two years of life who had a stem cell transplant for Wiskott-Aldrich syndrome, so the T cells may come from the graft donor.

This chain links TRBV12-3 or TRBV12-4 with TRBJ2-2; 11 bases are a match to TRBD2. With 7 bases clipped from V and 3 bases from J, the junction kept 13 bases outside the gene matches. The CDR3 runs 18 residues. The CDR3 DNA reads TGTGCCAGCAAATTTAGCGGGAGGGCGCTTCTGTACACCGGGGAGCTGTTTTTT. Its protein is CASKFSGRALLYTGELFF.

V and J are TRBV14 and TRBJ2-2; 8 nucleotides match TRBD1. The CDR3 is made up of 18 amino acids. Trimming cost V 0 bases and J 7 bases; bases outside gene matches: 13. The germline gives CDR1 SGHDN, CDR2 FVKESK. CDR3 nucleotides: TGTGCCAGCAGCCAAGAAGGGGGGCCGGACAGGGTCGTCGGGGAGCTGTTTTTT. Translation gives CASSQEGGPDRVVGELFF.

Ten or more counts support this clonotype. This chain links TRBV5-1 with TRBJ2-4, with D unresolved. The CDR3 sequence is 13 residues long. V was pared by 2 bases and J by 9 bases, with 12 bases between. Germline CDR1 SGHRS, CDR2 YFSETQ. As DNA, the CDR3 is TGCGCCAGCAGCTTATCGTACAGAGGCATTCAGTACTTC. This encodes CASSLSYRGIQYF.

This clonotype was counted at least ten times. The V gene is TRBV24-1, the J gene TRBJ1-5; maybe TRBD1 (5 bases). The germline V and J ends were trimmed by 7 bases and 4 bases, with 10 bases remaining between them. The CDR3 sequence is 13 residues long. Germline CDR1 and CDR2: KGHDR and SFDVKD. Here the CDR3 DNA reads TGTGCCACCAGCCGGGGACGGAATCAGCCCCAGCATTTT. Protein product: CATSRGRNQPQHF.

This clonotype was picked up a small number of times. This chain connects TRBV7-7 to TRBJ2-1, with TRBD2 matching over 12 bases. Germline CDR1 is SSHAT and CDR2 is FNYEAQ (reference sequence). This CDR3 spans 16 amino acids. V shed 1 base, J shed 6 bases, and the junction held 4 bases outside the gene matches. CDR3 protein: CASSLVLAGGPNEQFF. As DNA, the CDR3 is TGTGCCAGCAGCTTAGTCCTAGCGGGAGGGCCCAATGAGCAGTTCTTC.

This chain joins TRBV6-2 or TRBV6-3 and TRBJ2-7, with a tentative D call TRBD1 (5 bases). The CDR3 consists of 11 residues. Germline assignment: CDR1 MNHEY and CDR2 SVGEGT. Trimming pared 5 bases from V and 13 bases from J, leaving 15 bases between. The CDR3 region has the DNA TGTGCCAGCAGTGAACCGCCGGACACATACTTC. It is translated as CASSEPPDTYF.

This clonotype occurred many times. The V gene is TRBV12-3 or TRBV12-4, the J gene TRBJ1-1; D not certain. Trimming stripped 1 base from V and 8 bases from J, with 5 bases between. CDR3 size: 11 residues. The CDR3 spells CASSLVAEAFF. The CDR3 nucleotides are TGTGCCAGCAGTTTAGTAGCCGAAGCTTTCTTT.

The table lists this clonotype with many counts. V usage is TRBV12-3 or TRBV12-4 and J usage is TRBJ2-3, with unresolved D. The CDR3 covers 14 residues. The V and J ends lost 1 base and 2 bases respectively, with 7 bases between them. For the CDR3, the DNA is TGTGCCAGCAGTTTAGGACCCTACACAGATACGCAGTATTTT. This codes for CASSLGPYTDTQYF.

V and J are TRBV24-1 and TRBJ2-7, with 9 positions matching TRBD1. V dropped 3 bases and J dropped 6; count of bases not matched to a gene: 11. Germline V gives CDR1 KGHDR, CDR2 SFDVKD. The CDR3 runs to 16 residues. This CDR3 reads CATSDTGQGISGEQYF. The CDR3 DNA follows: TGTGCCACCAGTGATACCGGACAGGGGATTTCCGGCGAGCAGTACTTC.

This clonotype occurred many times. The genes are TRBV7-9 and TRBJ2-1; TRBD2 agrees at 7 bases. Germline values: CDR1 SEHNR, CDR2 FQNEAQ (reference sequence). Trimming removed 1 base from V and 7 bases from J; junction bases left unmatched: 1. The CDR3 is 13 residues long. The CDR3 DNA is TGTGCCAGCAGCTTAGTGCGGGGGAATGAGCAGTTCTTC. Translated: CASSLVRGNEQFF.

The rearrangement uses TRBV29-1 and TRBJ2-1; D is perhaps TRBD2 (7 bases). The V end lost 3 bases, the J end lost 0 bases, and 12 bases lay between the germline ends. Germline CDR1 is SQVTM and CDR2 is ANQGSEA. The CDR3 runs 15 residues. The CDR3 sequence: CSVEGGPSSYNEQFF. For the CDR3, the DNA is TGCAGCGTTGAGGGGGGGCCCAGCTCCTACAATGAGCAGTTCTTC.

To note about this clonotype: The junction departs from germline at one end; a sequencing error may be responsible. This rearrangement joins TRBV2 to TRBJ2-7, with D perhaps TRBD1 (6 bases). Looked up from germline, CDR1 is SNHLY and CDR2 is FYNNEI. CDR3 length equals 14 residues. DNA of the CDR3: TGTGCCAGCAGGGAAGACAGGACCCTGTACGAGCAGTACTTC. Amino acid sequence: CASREDRTLYEQYF.

This chain links TRBV5-1 with TRBJ2-6; tentatively, D is TRBD2 (6 bases). Germline CDR1 and CDR2: SGHRS and YFSETQ. This CDR3 region has 18 residues. Trimming took 0 bases from V and 0 from J, leaving 13 bases between them. This chain's CDR3 is CASSLGGGSVSGANVLTF. CDR3 nucleotide sequence: TGCGCCAGCAGCTTGGGGGGAGGCAGCGTCTCTGGGGCCAACGTCCTGACTTTC.

The chain combines TRBV5-1 with TRBJ2-2; D gene uncertain. The CDR3 spans 16 residues. Germline V gene sequence: CDR1 SGHRS, CDR2 YFSETQ. V was trimmed by 1 base and J by 2 bases, leaving 12 bases between them. The CDR3 DNA is TGCGCCAGCAGCTTGACCCTACCGACAAACACCGGGGAGCTGTTTTTT. Its translation is CASSLTLPTNTGELFF.